Following are 5 T cell receptor beta chains from one sample sequenced in a study of blood T cell repertoires in COVID-19. TCRdb keeps only in-frame clones here, not all; method: immunoSEQ multiplex PCR. The repertoire consists of about 75,000 clones, with around 74% occurring once and the leading ten covering about 2.5%. Sequencing was carried out using peripheral blood. All receptors derive from a human donor with acute or convalescent COVID-19. The donor label of this sample is uncertain.

The V call is TRBV7-2, the J call TRBJ2-7; D may be TRBD1 (6 bases). V lost 3 bases and J lost 1, with 10 bases in between. This CDR3 is built from 14 residues. Germline assignment: CDR1 SGHTA and CDR2 FQGNSA. CDR3 in amino acids: CASSLYRESYEQYV. CDR3 nucleotide sequence: TGTGCCAGCAGCTTGTACAGGGAGTCCTACGAGCAGTACGTC.

The rearrangement links TRBV15 to TRBJ2-7, with 10 bases matching TRBD2. This CDR3 region has 17 residues. Unmatched junction bases numbered 12, after V lost 0 bases and J lost 7 bases. Germline V gene sequence: CDR1 LNHNV, CDR2 YYDKDF (reference sequence). The CDR3 reads CATSRDLAGAGAPEQYF. CDR3 in DNA: TGTGCCACCAGCAGAGATCTAGCGGGAGCGGGGGCCCCTGAGCAGTACTTC.

The CDR3 nucleotides are TGTGCCAGCAGCCAGGGGGCGAATATCATTTCACCCCTCCACTTT. Amino acid sequence: CASSQGANIISPLHF. V is TRBV3-1 (or the pseudogene TRBV3-2) and J is TRBJ1-6, with TRBD1 as a possible D gene (6 bases). Between the trimmed V and J ends, which lost 3 bases and 9 bases, there was a span of 15 bases. The CDR3 contains 15 residues. Germline V gene sequence: CDR1 LGHDT, CDR2 YNNKEL (reference sequence).

V usage is TRBV18 and J usage is TRBJ1-1; the D gene is possibly TRBD1 (6 bases). Germline V gene lookup returns CDR1 KGHSH and CDR2 LQKENI. The ends were cut back, 6 bases at V and 1 base at J, with 9 bases in the middle. CDR3 length equals 13 residues. Written as DNA, the CDR3 is TGTGCCAGCTCCAGGGGATCGAACACTGAAGCTTTCTTT. It is translated as CASSRGSNTEAFF.

This clone is deemed medium-sized (0.01 to 0.1%). This chain uses TRBV28 with TRBJ1-6; 12 bases are shared with TRBD1. V was clipped by 8 bases and J by 8 bases; unmatched bases: 1. The V gene's germline CDR1 is MDHEN and CDR2 SYDVKM. The CDR3 loop spans 13 amino acids. The CDR3 region has the DNA TGTGCCAGCGGGGACAGGGGGCATTCACCCCTCCACTTT. It specifies CASGDRGHSPLHF.